This T cell receptor (beta chain) was captured by sequencing in a study of T cells in localized non-small cell lung cancer. After removal of 3 bases from V and 9 bases from J, the junction contained 7 bases not matched to a gene. Germline values: CDR1 SGHTA, CDR2 FQGNSA. This CDR3 contains 14 residues. This table comes from immunoSEQ multiplex PCR, and its TCRdb copy is limited to in-frame clones, with some not included. The table shows under 95,000 clones, with 70% to 90% occurring only once. The sequence was collected from a female donor older than 55 with stage I lung adenocarcinoma. Specimen: peripheral blood, collected before any cancer treatment. The V gene is TRBV7-2, the J gene TRBJ1-5, with TRBD1 matching 8 bases. CDR3 residues: CASSFRDRPGPQHF. The CDR3 DNA sequence: TGTGCCAGCAGCTTCCGGGACAGGCCTGGGCCCCAGCATTTT.